This T cell receptor (beta chain) was found in a study of tumor T cells in aggressive B-cell lymphoma. Trimming took 0 bases from V and 8 from J, leaving 11 bases between them. The CDR3 has 14 amino acids. Germline V lookup: CDR1 SGHAT, CDR2 FQDESV (reference sequence). The method was immunoSEQ multiplex PCR; TCRdb's version includes in-frame clones alone and lacks a portion of them. The sample includes 3,000 to 4,000 clones, 86% of them seen just once. The chain has TRBV11-1 and TRBJ2-1; D not resolved. Sequencing used tumor tissue. This sequence was found in an adult with diffuse large B cell lymphoma. The CDR3 reads CASSLAARRDEQFF. CDR3 sequence (DNA): TGTGCCAGCAGCTTAGCGGCTCGCCGGGATGAGCAGTTCTTC.